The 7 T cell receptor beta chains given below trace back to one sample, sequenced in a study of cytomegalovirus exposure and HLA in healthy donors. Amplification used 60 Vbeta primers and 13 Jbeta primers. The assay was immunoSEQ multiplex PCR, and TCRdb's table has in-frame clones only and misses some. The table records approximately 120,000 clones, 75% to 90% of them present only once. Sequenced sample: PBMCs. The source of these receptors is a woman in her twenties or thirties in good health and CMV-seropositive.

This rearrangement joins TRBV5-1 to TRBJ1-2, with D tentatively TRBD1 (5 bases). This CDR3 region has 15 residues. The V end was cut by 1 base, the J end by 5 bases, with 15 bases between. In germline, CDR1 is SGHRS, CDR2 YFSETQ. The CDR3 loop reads CASSLIGQSPYGYTF. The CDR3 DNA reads TGCGCCAGCAGCTTGATTGGACAATCTCCTTATGGCTACACCTTC.

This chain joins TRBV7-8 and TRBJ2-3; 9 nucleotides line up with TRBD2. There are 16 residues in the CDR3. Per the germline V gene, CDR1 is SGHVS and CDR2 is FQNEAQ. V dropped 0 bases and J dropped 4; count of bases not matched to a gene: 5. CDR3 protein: CASSLAFAGGPDTQYF. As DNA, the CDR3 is TGTGCCAGCAGCTTAGCATTCGCGGGGGGGCCAGATACGCAGTATTTT.

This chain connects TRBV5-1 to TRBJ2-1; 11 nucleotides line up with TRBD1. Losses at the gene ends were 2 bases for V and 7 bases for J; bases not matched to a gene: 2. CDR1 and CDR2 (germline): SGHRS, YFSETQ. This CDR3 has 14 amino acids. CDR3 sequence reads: CASSFGTGGNEQFF. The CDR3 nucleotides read TGCGCCAGCAGCTTTGGGACAGGGGGAAATGAGCAGTTCTTC.

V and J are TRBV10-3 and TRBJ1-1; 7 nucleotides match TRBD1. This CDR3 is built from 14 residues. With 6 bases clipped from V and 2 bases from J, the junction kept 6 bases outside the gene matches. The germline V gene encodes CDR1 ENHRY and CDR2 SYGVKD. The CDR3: CAISVTGLNTEAFF. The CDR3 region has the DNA TGTGCCATCAGCGTGACAGGGCTCAACACTGAAGCTTTCTTT.

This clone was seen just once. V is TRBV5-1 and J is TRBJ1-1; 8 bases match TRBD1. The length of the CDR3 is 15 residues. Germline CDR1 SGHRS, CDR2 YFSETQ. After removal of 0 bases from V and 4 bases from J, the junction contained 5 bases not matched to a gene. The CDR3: CASSLGGQAGTEAFF. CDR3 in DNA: TGCGCCAGCAGCTTGGGGGGACAGGCCGGCACTGAAGCTTTCTTT.

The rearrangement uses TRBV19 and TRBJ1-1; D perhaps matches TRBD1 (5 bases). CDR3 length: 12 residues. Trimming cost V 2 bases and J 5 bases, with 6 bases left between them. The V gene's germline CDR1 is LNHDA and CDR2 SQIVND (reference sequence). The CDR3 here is CASSIKGTEAFF. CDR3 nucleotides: TGTGCCAGTAGTATAAAGGGGACTGAAGCTTTCTTT.

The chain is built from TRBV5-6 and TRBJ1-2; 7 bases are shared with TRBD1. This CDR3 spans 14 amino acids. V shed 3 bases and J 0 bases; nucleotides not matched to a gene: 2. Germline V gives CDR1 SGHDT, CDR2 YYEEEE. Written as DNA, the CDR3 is TGTGCCAGCAGCTACAGGGGTGCTAACTATGGCTACACCTTC. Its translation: CASSYRGANYGYTF.